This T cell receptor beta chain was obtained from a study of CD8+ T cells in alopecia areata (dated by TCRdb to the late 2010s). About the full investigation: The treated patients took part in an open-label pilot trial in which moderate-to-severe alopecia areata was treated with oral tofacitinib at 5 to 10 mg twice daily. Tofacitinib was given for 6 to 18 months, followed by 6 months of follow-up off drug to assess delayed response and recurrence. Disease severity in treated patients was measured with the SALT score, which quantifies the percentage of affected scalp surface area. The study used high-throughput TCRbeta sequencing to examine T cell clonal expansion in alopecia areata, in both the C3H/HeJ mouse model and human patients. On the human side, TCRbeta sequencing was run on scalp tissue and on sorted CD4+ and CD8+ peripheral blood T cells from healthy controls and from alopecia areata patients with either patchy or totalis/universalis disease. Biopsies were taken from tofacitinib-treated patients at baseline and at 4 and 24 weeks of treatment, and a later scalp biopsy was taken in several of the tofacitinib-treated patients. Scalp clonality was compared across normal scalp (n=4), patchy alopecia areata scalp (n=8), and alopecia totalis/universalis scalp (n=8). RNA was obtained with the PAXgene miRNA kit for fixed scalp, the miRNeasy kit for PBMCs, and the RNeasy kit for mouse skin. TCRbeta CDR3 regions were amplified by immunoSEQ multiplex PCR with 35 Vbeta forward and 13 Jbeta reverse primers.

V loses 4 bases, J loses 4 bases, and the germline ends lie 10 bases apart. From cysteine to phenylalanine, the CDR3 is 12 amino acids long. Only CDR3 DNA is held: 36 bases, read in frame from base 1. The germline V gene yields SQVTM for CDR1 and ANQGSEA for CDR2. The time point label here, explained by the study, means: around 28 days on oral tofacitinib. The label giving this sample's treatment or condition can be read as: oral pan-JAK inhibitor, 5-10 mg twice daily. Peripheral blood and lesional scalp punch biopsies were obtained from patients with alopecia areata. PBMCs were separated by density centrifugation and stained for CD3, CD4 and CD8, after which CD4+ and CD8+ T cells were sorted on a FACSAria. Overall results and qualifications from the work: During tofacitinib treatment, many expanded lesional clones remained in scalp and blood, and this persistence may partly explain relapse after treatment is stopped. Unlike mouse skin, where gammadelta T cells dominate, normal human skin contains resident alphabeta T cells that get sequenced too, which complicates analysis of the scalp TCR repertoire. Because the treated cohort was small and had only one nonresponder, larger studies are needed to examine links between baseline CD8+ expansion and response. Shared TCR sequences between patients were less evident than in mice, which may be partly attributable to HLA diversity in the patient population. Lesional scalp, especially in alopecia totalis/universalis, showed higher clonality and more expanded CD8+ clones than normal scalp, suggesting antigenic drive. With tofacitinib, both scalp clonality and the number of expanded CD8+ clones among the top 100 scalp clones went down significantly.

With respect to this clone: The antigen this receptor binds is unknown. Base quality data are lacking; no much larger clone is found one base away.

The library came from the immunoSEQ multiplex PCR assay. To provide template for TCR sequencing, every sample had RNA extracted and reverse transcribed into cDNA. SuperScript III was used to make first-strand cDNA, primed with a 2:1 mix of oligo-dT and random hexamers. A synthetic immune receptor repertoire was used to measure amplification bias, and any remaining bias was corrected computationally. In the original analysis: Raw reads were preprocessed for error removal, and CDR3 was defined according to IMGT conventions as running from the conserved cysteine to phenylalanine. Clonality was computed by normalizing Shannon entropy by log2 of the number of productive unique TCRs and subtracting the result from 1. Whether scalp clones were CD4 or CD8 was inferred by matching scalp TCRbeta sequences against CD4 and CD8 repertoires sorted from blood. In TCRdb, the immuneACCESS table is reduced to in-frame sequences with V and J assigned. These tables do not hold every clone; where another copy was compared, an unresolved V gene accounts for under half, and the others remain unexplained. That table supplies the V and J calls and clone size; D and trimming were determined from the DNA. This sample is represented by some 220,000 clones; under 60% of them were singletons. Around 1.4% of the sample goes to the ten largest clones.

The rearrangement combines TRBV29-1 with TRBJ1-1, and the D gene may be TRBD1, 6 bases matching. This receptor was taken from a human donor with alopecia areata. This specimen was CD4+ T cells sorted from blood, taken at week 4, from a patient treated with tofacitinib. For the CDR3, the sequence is CSVGTGFTEAFF. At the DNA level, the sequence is TGCAGCGTTGGAACAGGGTTCACTGAAGCTTTCTTT.